The clone carrying this T cell receptor (beta chain) was seen a few times. The antigen is not known. The data were taken from a study of cytomegalovirus exposure and HLA in healthy donors. Study-wide findings and caveats: The number of N-insertions in an Asian-associated ancestry cluster was reportedly below the approximately 690-donor mean in a later analysis. Presence/absence analyses rested on an assumption that sequencing depth was roughly uniform across donors.

PCR primers comprised 60 Vbeta and 13 Jbeta primers. Only in-frame clones appear in the TCRdb table, and some are missing; sequencing was by immunoSEQ multiplex PCR. This sample has some 70,000 clones, with approximately 78% found just once. This CDR3 has 14 amino acids. Germline loops: CDR1 SQVTM, CDR2 ANQGSEA. Trimming removed 3 bases from V and 5 bases from J; junction bases left unmatched: 7. The receptor's source is a man aged 18-30 years in good health and CMV-seronegative. This chain links TRBV29-1 with TRBJ2-5; 9 bases are a match to TRBD1. The sample was PBMCs. The CDR3 sequence: CSVEGQGTWETQYF. As DNA, the CDR3 is TGCAGCGTTGAGGGACAGGGAACGTGGGAGACCCAGTACTTC.